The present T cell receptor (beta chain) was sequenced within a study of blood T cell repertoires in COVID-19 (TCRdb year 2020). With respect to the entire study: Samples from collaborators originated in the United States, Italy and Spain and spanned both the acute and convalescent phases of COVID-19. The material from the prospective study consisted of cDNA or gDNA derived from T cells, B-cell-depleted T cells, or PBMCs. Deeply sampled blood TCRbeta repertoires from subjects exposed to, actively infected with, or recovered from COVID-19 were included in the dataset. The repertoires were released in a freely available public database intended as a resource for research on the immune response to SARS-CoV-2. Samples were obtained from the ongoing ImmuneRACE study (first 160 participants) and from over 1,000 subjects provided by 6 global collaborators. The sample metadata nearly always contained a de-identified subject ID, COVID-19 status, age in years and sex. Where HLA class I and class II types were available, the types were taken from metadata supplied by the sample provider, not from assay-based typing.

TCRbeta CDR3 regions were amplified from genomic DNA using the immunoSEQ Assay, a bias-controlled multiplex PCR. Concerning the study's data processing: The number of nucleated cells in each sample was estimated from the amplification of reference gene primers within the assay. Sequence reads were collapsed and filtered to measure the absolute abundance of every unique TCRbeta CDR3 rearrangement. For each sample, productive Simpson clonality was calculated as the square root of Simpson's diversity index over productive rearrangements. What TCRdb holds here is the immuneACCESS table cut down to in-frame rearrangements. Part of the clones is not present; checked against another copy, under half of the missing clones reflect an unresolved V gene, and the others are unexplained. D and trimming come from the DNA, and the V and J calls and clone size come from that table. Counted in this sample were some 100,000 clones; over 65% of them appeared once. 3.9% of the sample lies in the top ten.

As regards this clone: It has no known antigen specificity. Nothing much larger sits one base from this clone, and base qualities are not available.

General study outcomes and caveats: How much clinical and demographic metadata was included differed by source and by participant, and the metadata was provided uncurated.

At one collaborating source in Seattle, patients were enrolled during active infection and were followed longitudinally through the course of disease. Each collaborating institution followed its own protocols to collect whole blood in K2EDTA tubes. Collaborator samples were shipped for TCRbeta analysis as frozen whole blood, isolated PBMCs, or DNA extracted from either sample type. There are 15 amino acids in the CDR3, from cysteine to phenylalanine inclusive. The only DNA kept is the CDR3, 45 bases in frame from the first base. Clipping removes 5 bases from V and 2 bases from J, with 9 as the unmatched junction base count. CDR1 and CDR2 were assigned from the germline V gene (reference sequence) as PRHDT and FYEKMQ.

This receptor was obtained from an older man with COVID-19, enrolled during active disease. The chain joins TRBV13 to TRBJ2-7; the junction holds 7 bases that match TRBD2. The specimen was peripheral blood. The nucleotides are TGTGCCAGCAGCCCCCCCCTAGCGGAGACCTACGAGCAGTACTTC. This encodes CASSPPLAETYEQYF.